This TCR beta chain was retrieved from a study of a mutant IDH1 vaccine in newly diagnosed glioma. About the research overall: Following radiotherapy alone, or alongside temozolomide cycles, vaccination was started after an interval of 4-6 weeks.

Notes on this clone: The antigen is unknown.

Study-wide results and limits: Roughly 93% of patients showed vaccine-induced immune responses across multiple MHC alleles.

Time point given: week 35, safety follow-up. Each vaccine dose was 300 ug of mutant IDH1 20-mer peptide, with topical imiquimod. During weeks 1, 3, 5, 7, 11, 15, 19 and 23, patients received eight vaccinations. Tumors from donors were new WHO grade 3 or 4 IDH1-mutant astrocytomas with ATRX loss. Assay used: immunoSEQ multiplex PCR; TCRdb lists only in-frame clones, some missing. The sample yields approximately 50,000 clones, 70% to 90% seen once. The length of the CDR3 is 14 residues. Germline CDR1 is SGHDT and CDR2 is YYEEEE. Trimming at V came to 4 bases and at J to 4 bases, leaving 8 bases not matched to a gene.

The sequencing used PBMCs, collected from a glioma patient whose treatment included an IDH1 peptide vaccine. The gene calls are TRBV5-6 and TRBJ2-7; 7 nucleotides line up with TRBD2. The TCR comes from a man in his forties or fifties with glioma. The CDR3 loop is CASSIRDYSYEQYF. DNA of the CDR3: TGTGCCAGCAGCATCCGGGACTACTCATACGAGCAGTACTTC. Supplemented by reference TRBV5-6 and TRBJ2-7, the full variable domain reads DAGVTQSPTHLIKTRGQQVTLRCSPKSGHDTVSWYQQALGQGPQFIFQYYEEEERQRGNFPDRFSGHQFPNYSSELNVNALLLGDSALYLCASSIRDYSYEQYFGPGTRLTVT.